These T cell receptor beta chains were read from a single sample in a study of CD8 T cells in Susac syndrome. One entry per CDR3 protein results from TCRdb running MiXCR on the immunoSEQ multiplex PCR reads. The data show about 82,000 distinct CDR3 sequences, roughly 96% seen once. The sequenced sample was CD8+ T cells from PBMCs. The source of these receptors is a human donor with Susac syndrome. Each CDR3 is given with its conserved first and last residue. D genes are given only for firm matches. Some rows have no size entry. The others give once, few or many, or a class for an expanded clone.

length,V,size,D,J,CDR3,DNA
13,TRBV30,.,.,TRBJ1-1,CAWSVLGDTEAFF,TGTGCCTGGAGTGTACTTGGGGACACTGAAGCTTTCTTT
14,TRBV30,.,.,TRBJ1-5,CAWSASQINQPQHF,TGTGCCTGGAGCGCTTCTCAAATAAATCAGCCCCAGCATTTT
13,TRBV12-3/TRBV12-4,.,.,TRBJ2-5,CASSPSHLETQYF,TGTGCCAGCAGCCCATCCCACCTGGAGACCCAGTACTTC
17,TRBV25-1,.,TRBD2,TRBJ2-4,CASPGAGGPSYKNIQYF,TGTGCCAGTCCGGGGGCGGGGGGGCCTTCTTACAAAAACATTCAGTACTTC
15,TRBV20-1,.,.,TRBJ1-3,CSARDVDSSGNTIYF,TGCAGTGCTAGAGATGTGGACAGCTCTGGAAACACCATATATTTT
14,TRBV7-2,.,.,TRBJ2-2,CASSSTVDTGELFF,TGTGCCAGCAGCTCGACAGTCGACACCGGGGAGCTGTTTTTT
13,TRBV29-1,.,.,TRBJ1-5,CSVEAGINQPQHF,TGCAGCGTTGAAGCCGGGATCAATCAGCCCCAGCATTTT
16,TRBV7-9,.,.,TRBJ2-7,CASSHGEARINYEQYF,TGTGCCAGCAGCCACGGGGAAGCCAGAATCAACTACGAGCAGTACTTC
15,TRBV5-1,.,TRBD1,TRBJ2-1,CASSFTGAGYNEQFF,TGCGCCAGCAGCTTTACAGGGGCGGGCTACAATGAGCAGTTCTTC
13,TRBV20-1,once,.,TRBJ2-2,CSASIGDTGELFF,TGCAGTGCTAGTATCGGGGACACCGGGGAGCTGTTTTTT
17,TRBV27,.,.,TRBJ1-6,CASSPYAQSSYNSPLHF,TGTGCCAGCAGTCCCTATGCCCAGAGCTCCTATAATTCACCCCTCCACTTT
14,TRBV2,.,.,TRBJ2-7,CASIGLPDSYEQYF,TGTGCCAGCATAGGGCTCCCGGACTCCTACGAGCAGTACTTC
14,TRBV7-8,.,.,TRBJ1-2,CASSSLDSVYGYTF,TGTGCCAGCAGCTCCCTCGACAGTGTCTATGGCTACACCTTC
16,TRBV20-1,.,.,TRBJ2-2,CSALGKKTSNTGELFF,TGCAGTGCTCTGGGGAAAAAAACCTCGAACACCGGGGAGCTGTTTTTT
13,TRBV28,.,.,TRBJ1-5,CASRYRANQPQHF,TGTGCCAGCAGATACAGGGCCAATCAGCCCCAGCATTTT
14,TRBV7-2,.,.,TRBJ2-6,CASSGTLGANVLTF,TGTGCCAGCAGCGGGACCTTAGGGGCCAACGTCCTGACTTTC
13,TRBV9,.,.,TRBJ2-3,CASSGPSTDTQYF,TGTGCCAGCAGCGGCCCTAGCACAGATACGCAGTATTTT
15,TRBV3-1,once,.,TRBJ1-1,CASSGTWRENTEAFF,TGTGCCAGCAGCGGGACGTGGAGGGAGAACACTGAAGCTTTCTTT
15,TRBV28,.,.,TRBJ2-7,CASSYRTGSSYEQYF,TGTGCCAGCAGCTACCGAACAGGGAGCTCCTACGAGCAGTACTTC
13,TRBV30,.,.,TRBJ2-5,CAWGQDLQETQYF,TGTGCCTGGGGGCAGGACCTCCAAGAGACCCAGTACTTC
16,TRBV20-1,.,.,TRBJ2-1,CSAPTPWVSSYNEQFF,TGCAGTGCACCGACCCCTTGGGTTAGCTCCTACAATGAGCAGTTCTTC
13,TRBV5-6,.,.,TRBJ1-1,CASSPTGINEAFF,TGTGCCAGCAGCCCCACAGGGATCAATGAAGCTTTCTTT
13,TRBV20-1,.,.,TRBJ1-1,CSAWIPAPRSTFF,TGCAGTGCCTGGATCCCGGCCCCTAGGTCCACTTTCTTT
14,TRBV20-1,once,.,TRBJ1-2,CSARSRVANYGYTF,TGCAGTGCTAGAAGCAGAGTTGCTAACTATGGCTACACCTTC
20,TRBV24-1,.,.,TRBJ2-6,CATSDFKDREGTSGANVLTF,TGTGCCACCAGTGATTTTAAGGACAGGGAGGGGACCTCTGGGGCCAACGTCCTGACTTTC
15,TRBV6-2/TRBV6-3,.,.,TRBJ1-5,CASSYVQGGNQPQHF,TGTGCCAGCAGTTACGTGCAAGGGGGCAATCAGCCCCAGCATTTT
15,TRBV2,.,.,TRBJ2-7,CASSEGRDGAYEQYF,TGTGCCAGCAGTGAAGGGCGGGACGGGGCCTACGAGCAGTACTTC
14,TRBV25-1,.,.,TRBJ2-3,CASSEDRGTDTQYF,TGTGCCAGCAGTGAGGATAGGGGGACAGATACGCAGTATTTT
13,TRBV9,.,.,TRBJ1-3,CASSGLGRNTIYF,TGTGCCAGCAGCGGACTTGGAAGGAACACCATATATTTT
11,TRBV25-1,once,.,TRBJ1-2,CASSVFYGYTF,TGTGCCAGCAGTGTATTCTATGGCTACACCTTC
11,TRBV30,.,.,TRBJ2-2,CAWSGDGELFF,TGTGCCTGGAGTGGGGACGGGGAGCTGTTTTTT
14,TRBV6-5,.,.,TRBJ2-5,CASRDDTGRETQYF,TGTGCCAGCAGGGACGATACGGGGAGGGAGACCCAGTACTTC
11,TRBV29-1,.,.,TRBJ2-1,CSVESGTLQFF,TGCAGCGTTGAATCCGGCACCCTCCAGTTCTTC
12,TRBV20-1,.,TRBD1,TRBJ1-2,CSAGDRYYGYTF,TGCAGTGCCGGGGACAGATACTATGGCTACACCTTC
15,TRBV18,.,.,TRBJ2-5,CASSRISGAKETQYF,TGTGCCAGCTCAAGGATTTCAGGTGCCAAAGAGACCCAGTACTTC
16,TRBV9,.,.,TRBJ2-1,CASSVPNRSPPNEQFF,TGTGCCAGCAGCGTCCCAAATCGATCCCCTCCAAATGAGCAGTTCTTC
13,TRBV19,.,.,TRBJ1-1,CASSIAVNTEAFF,TGTGCCAGTAGTATTGCGGTGAACACTGAAGCTTTCTTT
16,TRBV20-1,once,.,TRBJ1-2,CSATDLSRDIVYGYTF,TGCAGTGCTACAGACCTCTCCCGGGACATTGTCTATGGCTACACCTTC
15,TRBV7-8,.,.,TRBJ2-7,CASSLRSRGVYEQYF,TGTGCCAGCAGCTTAAGGTCCAGGGGAGTATACGAGCAGTACTTC
16,TRBV4-3,.,.,TRBJ2-1,CASSQGTARFYNEQFF,TGCGCCAGCAGCCAAGGTACAGCTCGGTTCTACAATGAGCAGTTCTTC
12,TRBV10-2,.,.,TRBJ2-2,CASRRDPGELFF,TGCGCTTCAAGGAGGGACCCCGGGGAGCTGTTTTTT
14,TRBV14,.,.,TRBJ1-2,CASSPLWGLYGYTF,TGTGCCAGCAGCCCATTGTGGGGTCTCTATGGCTACACCTTC
15,TRBV4-3,.,.,TRBJ2-1,CASSQEAVLYNEQFF,TGCGCCAGCAGCCAAGAGGCAGTACTCTACAATGAGCAGTTCTTC
15,TRBV11-2,.,TRBD1,TRBJ2-2,CASSQDRVGAGELFF,TGTGCCAGCAGCCAAGACAGGGTCGGGGCCGGGGAGCTGTTTTTT
15,TRBV7-2,.,TRBD2,TRBJ2-2,CASSLSSGETGELFF,TGTGCCAGCAGTCTTTCTAGCGGGGAGACCGGGGAGCTGTTTTTT
21,TRBV20-1,.,TRBD2,TRBJ2-5,CSARGEITSGGDHLLQETQYF,TGCAGTGCTAGGGGGGAGATCACTAGCGGGGGGGACCACCTACTCCAAGAGACCCAGTACTTC
15,TRBV7-2,.,TRBD2,TRBJ2-5,CASSRTSGGAETQYF,TGTGCCAGCAGCAGGACTAGCGGGGGGGCAGAGACCCAGTACTTC
13,TRBV20-1,.,.,TRBJ2-7,CSARRGGQEEQYF,TGCAGTGCTAGAAGGGGGGGTCAGGAGGAGCAGTACTTC
14,TRBV20-1,.,.,TRBJ2-1,CSARRGGFYNEQFF,TGCAGTGCTAGGAGGGGGGGGTTCTACAATGAGCAGTTCTTC
15,TRBV7-2,.,.,TRBJ2-7,CASSLSAGPSYEQYF,TGTGCCAGCAGCTTGAGCGCGGGGCCGAGCTACGAGCAGTACTTC
14,TRBV20-1,.,TRBD1,TRBJ2-7,CSARLWGQAYEQYF,TGCAGTGCCCGTCTGTGGGGACAGGCCTACGAGCAGTACTTC
13,TRBV20-1,.,TRBD1,TRBJ1-5,CSARETGGQPQHF,TGCAGTGCTAGAGAGACAGGGGGACAGCCCCAGCATTTT
14,TRBV5-1,.,.,TRBJ1-1,CASSASGWDTEAFF,TGCGCCAGCAGCGCGTCGGGTTGGGACACTGAAGCTTTCTTT
15,TRBV5-1,.,.,TRBJ1-6,CASSLGSSYNSPLHF,TGCGCCAGCAGCTTGGGGAGCTCCTATAATTCACCCCTCCACTTT
14,TRBV5-1,.,.,TRBJ2-5,CASSLGGGPETQYF,TGCGCCAGCAGCTTGGGGGGGGGCCCGGAGACCCAGTACTTC
16,TRBV7-2,.,TRBD2,TRBJ2-5,CASSPWTSGGRETQYF,TGTGCCAGCAGCCCCTGGACTAGCGGGGGCAGAGAGACCCAGTACTTC
10,TRBV29-1,.,.,TRBJ1-1,CSGSRVEAFF,TGCAGCGGGTCGAGGGTTGAAGCTTTCTTT
12,TRBV5-4,.,.,TRBJ2-1,CASSWRPDEQFF,TGTGCCAGCAGCTGGAGGCCCGATGAGCAGTTCTTC
15,TRBV6-6,.,TRBD2,TRBJ2-7,CASTYSGGSSYEQYF,TGTGCCAGCACCTATAGCGGGGGCAGCTCCTACGAGCAGTACTTC